Listed below are T cell receptor beta chains from one sample, sequenced in a study of beta chain features in type 1 diabetes. The repertoire was sequenced with immunoSEQ multiplex PCR; TCRdb's copy has only in-frame clones and lacks some. The repertoire consists of some 220,000 clones, with approximately 11% occurring once and the leading ten covering 1% to 1.5%. The specimen sequenced was central memory CD4+ T cells from blood. The receptors come from a young man in good health. The CDR3 runs from the conserved cysteine through the conserved F or W. D genes are given only for firm matches. The size field is filled for only some rows; it gives once, few, many or a size class.

NA,TRBV7-8,TRBJ2-3,NA,TGTGCCAGCAGCTTAGATCTCGGCGCAGATACGCAGTATTTT,CASSLDLGADTQYF
NA,TRBV7-2,TRBJ2-3,TRBD2,TGTGCCAGCAGCACCGCGATGACTAGCGGAAGAAACACAGATACGCAGTATTTT,CASSTAMTSGRNTDTQYF
few,TRBV2,TRBJ1-6,NA,TGTGCCAGCAGTGATTTGGCAGCAAATAATTCACCCCTCCACTTT,CASSDLAANNSPLHF
many,TRBV10-3,TRBJ2-7,NA,TGTGCCATCAGTGAGTCTTTCAAGGGGGAGCAGTACTTC,CAISESFKGEQYF
few,TRBV29-1,TRBJ1-4,TRBD1,TGCAGCGTTGAAGATCCCAGACAGGGTGGCGAAAAACTGTTTTTT,CSVEDPRQGGEKLFF
many,TRBV10-3,TRBJ2-1,TRBD2,TGTGCCATCAAAAGCGGGAGTGTGTTGAATGAGCAGTTCTTC,CAIKSGSVLNEQFF
few,TRBV30,TRBJ1-1,NA,TGTGCCTGGAGTCCTTTTTCTGGGGGAACTGAAGCTTTCTTT,CAWSPFSGGTEAFF
NA,TRBV10-3,TRBJ1-5,TRBD1,TGTGCCATCAGTGAAGGACAGGCTTCGGGACAGCCCCAGCATTTT,CAISEGQASGQPQHF
NA,TRBV5-1,TRBJ2-5,NA,TGCGCCAGCAGCTTGGTCGGGTCGGCCCAAGAGACCCAGTACTTC,CASSLVGSAQETQYF
NA,TRBV5-1,TRBJ2-1,TRBD1,TGCGCCAGCAGCTTGGACGGACAGGGGAGCTACAATGAGCAGTTCTTC,CASSLDGQGSYNEQFF
few,TRBV30,TRBJ1-5,NA,TGTGCCTGGAGTCCCACTTCATATCAGCCCCAGCATTTT,CAWSPTSYQPQHF
few,TRBV2,TRBJ1-1,NA,TGTGCCAGCCGCCTGACCGGGGGAAACACTGAAGCTTTCTTT,CASRLTGGNTEAFF
NA,TRBV28,TRBJ2-7,TRBD2,TGTGCCAGCAGTCCCTCATCCCTCGGGACTAGCGGACTGGCGGGCGAGCAGTACTTC,CASSPSSLGTSGLAGEQYF
NA,TRBV11-2,TRBJ2-7,NA,TGTGCCAGCAGCTTAATTTCCAGGGTGACCCCCTACGAGCAGTACTTC,CASSLISRVTPYEQYF
NA,TRBV5-5,TRBJ1-2,NA,TGTGCCAGCAGCTTGGCAGGGAACTATGGCTACACCTTC,CASSLAGNYGYTF
NA,TRBV7-9,TRBJ2-5,TRBD2,TGTGCCAGCAGCCCTCTAGCGGGAGGGCCACGGGAGACCCAGTACTTC,CASSPLAGGPRETQYF
NA,TRBV27,TRBJ2-7,NA,TGTGCCAGCAGTTCCCCGTCCAGGGAGGTCACGCACGAGCAGTACTTC,CASSSPSREVTHEQYF
many,TRBV4-2,TRBJ2-7,NA,TGTGCCAGCAGCCAAGAGCGGGGCGCCTACGAGCAGTACTTC,CASSQERGAYEQYF
few,TRBV11-3,TRBJ2-5,NA,TGTGCCAGCAGCCAAGGGACGGCTCAAGAGACCCAGTACTTC,CASSQGTAQETQYF
NA,TRBV7-9,TRBJ2-3,NA,TGTGCCAGCAGCTCCGCCGGCACAGATACGCAGTATTTT,CASSSAGTDTQYF
few,TRBV5-1,TRBJ1-1,NA,TGCGCCAGCAGCCGCCGGGGGGCCGGGAATGGGTACACTGAAGCTTTCTTT,CASSRRGAGNGYTEAFF